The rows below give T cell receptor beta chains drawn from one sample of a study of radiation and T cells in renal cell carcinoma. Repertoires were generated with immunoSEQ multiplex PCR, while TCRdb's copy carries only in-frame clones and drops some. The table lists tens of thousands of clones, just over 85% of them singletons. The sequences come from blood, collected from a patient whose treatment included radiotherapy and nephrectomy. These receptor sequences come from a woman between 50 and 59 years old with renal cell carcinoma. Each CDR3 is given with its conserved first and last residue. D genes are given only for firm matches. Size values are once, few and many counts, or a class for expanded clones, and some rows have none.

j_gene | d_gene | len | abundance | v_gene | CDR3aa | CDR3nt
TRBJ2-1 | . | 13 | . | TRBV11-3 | CASSISGKGEQFF | TGTGCCAGCAGCATTAGCGGCAAGGGCGAGCAGTTCTTC
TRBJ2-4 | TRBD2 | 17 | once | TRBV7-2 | CASGSSGSYLAKNIQYF | TGTGCCAGCGGTTCTAGCGGGAGTTATCTAGCCAAAAACATTCAGTACTTC
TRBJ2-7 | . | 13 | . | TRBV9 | CASSGTVGYEQYF | TGTGCCAGCAGCGGGACAGTAGGGTACGAGCAGTACTTC
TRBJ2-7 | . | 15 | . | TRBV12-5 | CASGPEQNPSYEQYF | TGTGCTAGTGGCCCCGAACAGAACCCCTCCTACGAGCAGTACTTC
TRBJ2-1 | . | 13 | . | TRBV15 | CATSKGTGNEQFF | TGTGCCACCAGCAAAGGGACGGGCAATGAGCAGTTCTTC
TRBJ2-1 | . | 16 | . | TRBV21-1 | CASSSKRLSSYNEQFF | TGTGCCAGCAGCTCTAAAAGATTAAGCTCCTACAATGAGCAGTTCTTC
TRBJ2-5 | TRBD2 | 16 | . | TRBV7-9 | CASSPKAGGLEETQYF | TGTGCCAGCAGCCCAAAAGCGGGGGGGCTCGAAGAGACCCAGTACTTC
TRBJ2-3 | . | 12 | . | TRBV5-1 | CASSASTDTQYF | TGCGCCAGCAGCGCCAGCACAGATACGCAGTATTTT
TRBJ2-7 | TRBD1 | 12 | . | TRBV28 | CASSKQGWEQYF | TGTGCCAGCAGCAAACAGGGGTGGGAGCAGTACTTC
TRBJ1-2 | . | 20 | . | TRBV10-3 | CAISAGRQAGGKEINYGYTF | TGTGCCATCAGTGCGGGGAGACAAGCGGGGGGCAAGGAGATTAACTATGGCTACACCTTC
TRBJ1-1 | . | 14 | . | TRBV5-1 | CASSLLDVNTEAFF | TGCGCCAGCAGCCTCCTGGACGTGAACACTGAAGCTTTCTTT
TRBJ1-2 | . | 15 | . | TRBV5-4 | CASSLVGAANYGYTF | TGTGCCAGCAGCTTGGTTGGGGCAGCGAACTATGGCTACACCTTC
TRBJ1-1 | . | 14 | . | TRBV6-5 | CASSYLQGNTEAFF | TGTGCCAGCAGTTACTTACAGGGGAACACTGAAGCTTTCTTT
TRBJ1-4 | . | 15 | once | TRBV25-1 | CASSPLGRGDEKLFF | TGTGCCAGCTCCCCCTTGGGCAGGGGTGATGAAAAACTGTTTTTT
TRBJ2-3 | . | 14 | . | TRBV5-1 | CASSLGGGGDTQYF | TGCGCCAGCAGCTTGGGAGGAGGCGGAGATACGCAGTATTTT
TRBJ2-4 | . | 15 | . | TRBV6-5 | CASSPQGTAVNIQYF | TGTGCCAGCAGTCCTCAGGGGACGGCCGTGAACATTCAGTACTTC
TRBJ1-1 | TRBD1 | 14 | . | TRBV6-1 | CASPEGTGRVEAFF | TGTGCCAGCCCCGAGGGGACAGGGAGAGTTGAAGCTTTCTTT
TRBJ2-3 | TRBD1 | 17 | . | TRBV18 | CASSSPNRGSLGPQKYF | TGTGCCAGCTCTTCCCCGAACAGGGGGTCCCTCGGCCCGCAAAAGTATTTT
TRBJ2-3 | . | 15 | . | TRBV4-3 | CASSREGGSTDTQYF | TGCGCCAGCAGTCGCGAAGGGGGGTCCACAGATACGCAGTATTTT
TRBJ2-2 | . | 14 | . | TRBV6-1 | CASSELAVTGELFF | TGTGCCAGCAGTGAACTGGCCGTCACCGGGGAGCTGTTTTTT
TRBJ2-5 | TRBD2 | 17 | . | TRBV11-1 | CASSDGGLAVLLETQYF | TGTGCCAGCAGCGACGGCGGACTAGCGGTCCTTTTGGAGACCCAGTACTTC
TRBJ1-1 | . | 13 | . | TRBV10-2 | CASSEQGGTEAFF | TGCGCCAGCAGTGAACAGGGTGGGACTGAAGCTTTCTTT
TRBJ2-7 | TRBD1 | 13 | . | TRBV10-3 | CAIRPGTGGEQYF | TGTGCCATCAGACCCGGGACAGGAGGAGAGCAGTACTTC
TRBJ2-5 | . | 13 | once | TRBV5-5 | CASSRSGVGTQYF | TGTGCCAGCAGCCGATCAGGGGTGGGGACCCAGTACTTC
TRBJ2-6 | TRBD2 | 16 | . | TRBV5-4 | CAPGGGPNSGANVLTF | TGTGCCCCAGGCGGGGGTCCGAACTCTGGGGCCAACGTCCTGACTTTC
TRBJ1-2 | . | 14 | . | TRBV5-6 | CATGRALFNYGYTF | TGTGCCACCGGGCGGGCTCTTTTTAACTATGGCTACACCTTC
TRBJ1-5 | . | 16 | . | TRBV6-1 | CASSEGGRQTNQPQHF | TGTGCCAGCAGTGAGGGGGGACGACAGACCAATCAGCCCCAGCATTTT
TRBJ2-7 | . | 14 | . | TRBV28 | CASINRDASYEQYF | TGTGCCTCTATAAATCGGGACGCCTCCTACGAGCAGTACTTC
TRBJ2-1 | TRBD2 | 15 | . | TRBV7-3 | CASSFKASGTDEQFF | TGTGCCAGCAGCTTTAAGGCTAGCGGGACGGACGAGCAGTTCTTC
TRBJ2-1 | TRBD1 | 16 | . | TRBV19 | CASSIGDRGSYNEQFF | TGTGCCAGTAGTATAGGAGACAGGGGATCCTACAATGAGCAGTTCTTC
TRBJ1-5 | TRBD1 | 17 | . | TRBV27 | CASRPETGTGSRQPQHF | TGTGCCAGCAGGCCAGAAACCGGGACAGGGTCTCGTCAGCCCCAGCATTTT